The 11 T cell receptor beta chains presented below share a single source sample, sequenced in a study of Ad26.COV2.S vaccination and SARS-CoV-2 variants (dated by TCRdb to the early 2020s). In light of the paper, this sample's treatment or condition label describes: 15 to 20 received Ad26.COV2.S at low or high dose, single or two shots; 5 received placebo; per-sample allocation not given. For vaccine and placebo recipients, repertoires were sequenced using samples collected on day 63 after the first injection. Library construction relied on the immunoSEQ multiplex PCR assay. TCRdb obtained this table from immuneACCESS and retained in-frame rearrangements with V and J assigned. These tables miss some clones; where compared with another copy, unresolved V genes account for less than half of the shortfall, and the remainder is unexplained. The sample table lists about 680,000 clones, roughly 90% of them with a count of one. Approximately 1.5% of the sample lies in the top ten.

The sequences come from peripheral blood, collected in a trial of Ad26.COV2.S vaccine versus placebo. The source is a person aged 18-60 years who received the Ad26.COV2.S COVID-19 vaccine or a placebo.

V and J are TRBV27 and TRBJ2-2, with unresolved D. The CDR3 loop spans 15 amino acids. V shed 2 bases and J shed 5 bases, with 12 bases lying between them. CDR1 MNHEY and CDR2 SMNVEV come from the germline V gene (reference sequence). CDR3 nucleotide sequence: TGTGCCAGCAGTTTAGCTAGAGTTTCGACCGGGGAGCTGTTTTTT. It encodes CASSLARVSTGELFF.

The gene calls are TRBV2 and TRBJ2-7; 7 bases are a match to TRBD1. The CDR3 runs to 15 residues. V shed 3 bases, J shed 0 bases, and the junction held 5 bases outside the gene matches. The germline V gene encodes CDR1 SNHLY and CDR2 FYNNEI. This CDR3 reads CASSEDRNNSYEQYF. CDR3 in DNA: TGTGCCAGCAGTGAGGACAGGAACAACTCCTACGAGCAGTACTTC.

The CDR3 protein is CASSYDGGYTF. In DNA, the CDR3 is TGTGCCAGCAGTTACGATGGTGGCTACACCTTC. The genes are TRBV6-2 or TRBV6-3 and TRBJ1-2, with no clear D. Trimming removed 2 bases at V and 7 bases at J, with 5 bases between. CDR3 length: 11 amino acids. Germline assignment: CDR1 MNHEY and CDR2 SVGEGT.

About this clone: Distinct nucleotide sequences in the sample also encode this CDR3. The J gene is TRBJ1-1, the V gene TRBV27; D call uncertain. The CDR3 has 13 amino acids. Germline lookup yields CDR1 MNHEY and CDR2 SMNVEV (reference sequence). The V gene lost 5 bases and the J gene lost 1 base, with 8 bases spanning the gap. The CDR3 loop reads CASSLRENTEAFF. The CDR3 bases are TGTGCCAGCAGTCTAAGGGAGAACACTGAAGCTTTCTTT.

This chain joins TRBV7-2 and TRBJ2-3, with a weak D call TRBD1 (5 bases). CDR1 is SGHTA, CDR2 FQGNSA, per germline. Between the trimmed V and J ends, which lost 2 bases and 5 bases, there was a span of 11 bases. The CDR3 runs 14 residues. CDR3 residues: CASSLNGQGDTQYF. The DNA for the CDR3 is TGTGCCAGCAGCTTAAACGGTCAGGGAGATACGCAGTATTTT.

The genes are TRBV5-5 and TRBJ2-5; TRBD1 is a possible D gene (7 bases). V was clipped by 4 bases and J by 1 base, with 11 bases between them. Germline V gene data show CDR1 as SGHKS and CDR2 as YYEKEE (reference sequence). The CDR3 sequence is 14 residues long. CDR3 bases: TGTGCCAGCAGCCCGGGGGACAGCCAAGAGACCCAGTACTTC. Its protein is CASSPGDSQETQYF.

This chain's CDR3 is CASSRQANEAFF. The CDR3 DNA reads TGTGCCAGTAGCCGACAGGCCAATGAAGCTTTCTTT. This chain connects TRBV19 to TRBJ1-1; possible D gene TRBD1, 6 bases. The V end lost 6 bases, the J end lost 7 bases, and 12 bases lay between the germline ends. This CDR3 has 12 amino acids. Germline V CDR1 and CDR2: LNHDA, SQIVND (reference sequence).

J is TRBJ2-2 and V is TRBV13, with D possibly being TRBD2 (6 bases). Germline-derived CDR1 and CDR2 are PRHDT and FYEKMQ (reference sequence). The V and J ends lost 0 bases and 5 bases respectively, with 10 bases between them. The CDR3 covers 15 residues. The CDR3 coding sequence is TGTGCCAGCAGCTTAGGCCATCGGGAGACCGGGGAGCTGTTTTTT. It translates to CASSLGHRETGELFF.

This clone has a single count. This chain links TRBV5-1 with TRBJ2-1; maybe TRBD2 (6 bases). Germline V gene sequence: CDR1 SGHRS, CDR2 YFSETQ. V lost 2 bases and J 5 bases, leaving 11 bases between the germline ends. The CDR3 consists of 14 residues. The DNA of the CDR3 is TGCGCCAGCAGCTTAGCGGGTATTAACAATGAGCAGTTCTTC. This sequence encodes CASSLAGINNEQFF.

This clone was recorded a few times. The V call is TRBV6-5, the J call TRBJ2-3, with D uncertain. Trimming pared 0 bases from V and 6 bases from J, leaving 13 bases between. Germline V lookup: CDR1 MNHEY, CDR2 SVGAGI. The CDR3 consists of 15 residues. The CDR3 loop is CASSYSTTERDTQYF. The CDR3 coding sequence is TGTGCCAGCAGTTACTCGACGACCGAAAGGGATACGCAGTATTTT.

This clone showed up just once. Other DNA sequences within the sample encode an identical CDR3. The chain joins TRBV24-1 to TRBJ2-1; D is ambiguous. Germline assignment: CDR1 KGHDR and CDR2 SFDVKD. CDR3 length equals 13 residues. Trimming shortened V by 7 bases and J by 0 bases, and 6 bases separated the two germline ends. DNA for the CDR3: TGTGCCACCAGATCAAGCTCCTACAATGAGCAGTTCTTC. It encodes CATRSSSYNEQFF.